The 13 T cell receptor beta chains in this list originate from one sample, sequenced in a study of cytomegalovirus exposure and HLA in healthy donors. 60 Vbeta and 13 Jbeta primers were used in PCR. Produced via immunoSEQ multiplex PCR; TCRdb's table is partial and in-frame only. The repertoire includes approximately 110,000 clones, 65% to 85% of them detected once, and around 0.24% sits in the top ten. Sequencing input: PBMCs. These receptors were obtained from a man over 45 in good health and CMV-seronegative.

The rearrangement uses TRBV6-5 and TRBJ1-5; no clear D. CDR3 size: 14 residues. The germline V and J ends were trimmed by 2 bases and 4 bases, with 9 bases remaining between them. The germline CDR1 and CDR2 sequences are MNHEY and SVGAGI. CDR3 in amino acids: CASSYLGDNQPQHF. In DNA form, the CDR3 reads TGTGCCAGCAGTTACCTCGGGGATAATCAGCCCCAGCATTTT.

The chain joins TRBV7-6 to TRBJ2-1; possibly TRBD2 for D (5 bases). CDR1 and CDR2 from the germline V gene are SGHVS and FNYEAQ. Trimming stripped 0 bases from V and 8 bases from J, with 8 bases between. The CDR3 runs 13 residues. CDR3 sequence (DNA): TGTGCCAGCAGCTTAGCCGAGGGAGATGAGCAGTTCTTC. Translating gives CASSLAEGDEQFF.

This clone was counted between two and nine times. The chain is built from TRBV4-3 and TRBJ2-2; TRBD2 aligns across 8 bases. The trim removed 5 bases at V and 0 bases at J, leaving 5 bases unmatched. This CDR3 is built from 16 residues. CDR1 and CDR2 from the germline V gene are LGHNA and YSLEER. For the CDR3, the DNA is TGCGCCAGCAGCGATAGCGGGGAGACGAACACCGGGGAGCTGTTTTTT. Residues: CASSDSGETNTGELFF.

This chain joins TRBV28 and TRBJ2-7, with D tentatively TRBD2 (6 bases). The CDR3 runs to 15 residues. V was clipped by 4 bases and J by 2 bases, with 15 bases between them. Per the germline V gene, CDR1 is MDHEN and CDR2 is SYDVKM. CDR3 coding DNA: TGTGCCAGCAGTTCCCGAGGAGGGACCACCTACGAGCAGTACTTC. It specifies CASSSRGGTTYEQYF.

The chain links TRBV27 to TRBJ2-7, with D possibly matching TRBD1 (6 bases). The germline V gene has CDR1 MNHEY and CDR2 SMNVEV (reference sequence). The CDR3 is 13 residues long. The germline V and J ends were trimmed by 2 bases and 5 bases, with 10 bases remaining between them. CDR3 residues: CASSLARGNEQYF. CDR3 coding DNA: TGTGCCAGCAGTTTAGCCAGGGGAAACGAGCAGTACTTC.

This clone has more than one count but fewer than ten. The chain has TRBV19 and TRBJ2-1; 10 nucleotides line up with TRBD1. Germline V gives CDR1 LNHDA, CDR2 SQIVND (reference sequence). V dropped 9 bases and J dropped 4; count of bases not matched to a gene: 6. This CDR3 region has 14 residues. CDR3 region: CASSTGGRYNEQFF. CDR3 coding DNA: TGTGCCAGCTCGACAGGGGGCAGGTACAATGAGCAGTTCTTC.

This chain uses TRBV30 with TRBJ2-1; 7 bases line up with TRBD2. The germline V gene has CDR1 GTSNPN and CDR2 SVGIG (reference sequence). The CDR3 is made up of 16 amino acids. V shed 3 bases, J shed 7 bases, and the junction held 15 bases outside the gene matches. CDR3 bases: TGTGCCTGGAGCCCGTGGGGAGCGGGGTCTTGGAATGAGCAGTTCTTC. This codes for CAWSPWGAGSWNEQFF.

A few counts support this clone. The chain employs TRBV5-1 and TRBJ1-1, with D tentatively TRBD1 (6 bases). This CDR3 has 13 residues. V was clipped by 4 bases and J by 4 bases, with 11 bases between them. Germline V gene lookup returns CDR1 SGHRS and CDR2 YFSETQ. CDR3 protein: CASSREGGTEAFF. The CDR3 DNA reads TGCGCCAGCAGCCGGGAGGGGGGCACTGAAGCTTTCTTT.

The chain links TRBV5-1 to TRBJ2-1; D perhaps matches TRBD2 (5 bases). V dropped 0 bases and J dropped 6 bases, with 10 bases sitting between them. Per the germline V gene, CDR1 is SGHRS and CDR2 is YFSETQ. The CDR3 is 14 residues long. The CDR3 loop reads CASSLDGDRNEQFF. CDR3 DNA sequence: TGCGCCAGCAGCTTGGACGGGGATCGCAATGAGCAGTTCTTC.

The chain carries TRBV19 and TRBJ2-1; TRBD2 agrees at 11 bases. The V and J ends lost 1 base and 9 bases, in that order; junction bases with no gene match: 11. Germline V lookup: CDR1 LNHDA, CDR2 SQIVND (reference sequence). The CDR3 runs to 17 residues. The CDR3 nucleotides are TGTGCCAGTAGTATAGCCACTAGCGGGAGATATGGGGGTGAGCAGTTCTTC. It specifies CASSIATSGRYGGEQFF.

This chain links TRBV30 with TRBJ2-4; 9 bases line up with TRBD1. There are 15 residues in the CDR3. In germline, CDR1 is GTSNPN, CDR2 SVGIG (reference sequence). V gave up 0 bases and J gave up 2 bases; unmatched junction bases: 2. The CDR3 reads CAWSVGQGSKNIQYF. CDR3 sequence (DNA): TGTGCCTGGAGTGTCGGACAGGGGTCCAAAAACATTCAGTACTTC.

The CDR3 sequence is CASSLQGITTQYF. DNA for the CDR3: TGCGCCAGCAGCTTACAGGGAATTACGACGCAGTACTTC. This chain links TRBV5-1 with TRBJ2-7, with D possibly TRBD1 on 6 matching bases. This CDR3 region has 13 residues. The germline CDR1 and CDR2 sequences are SGHRS and YFSETQ. Between the trimmed V and J ends, which lost 2 bases and 9 bases, there was a span of 15 bases.

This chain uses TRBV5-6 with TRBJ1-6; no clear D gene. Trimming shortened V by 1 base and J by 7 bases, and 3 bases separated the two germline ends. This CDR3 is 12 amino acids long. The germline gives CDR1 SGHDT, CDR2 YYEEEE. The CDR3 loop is CASSLSNSPLHF. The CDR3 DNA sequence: TGTGCCAGCAGCTTGTCGAATTCACCCCTCCACTTT.